The T cell receptor (beta chain) under discussion was sequenced for a study of T cell responses to AZD1222 COVID-19 vaccine. This CDR3 has 16 amino acids. The V end lost 7 bases, the J end lost 0 bases, and 16 bases lay between the germline ends. Germline V CDR1 and CDR2: MDHEN, SYDVKM. On this clone itself: Its target is unknown.

Findings of the study overall: Reportedly, nearly half the spike-specific TCRs target unmutated variant regions. The study sampled repertoires only after the peak T cell response. Only a handful of people who got AZD1222 tested seropositive at baseline.

Generated by immunoSEQ multiplex PCR, the TCRdb table keeps only in-frame clones and is missing some. The data contain about 100,000 clones, about nine tenths of them seen just once; the ten biggest clones take up 1.7%. This sequence was found in an adult in good health. The chain recombines TRBV28 with TRBJ2-1, with D perhaps matching TRBD1 (5 bases). The source material was peripheral blood, sampled on day 0 of AZD1222 vaccination. The CDR3 DNA reads TGTGCCAGCAACCCTGCTGGACACCTCTCCTACAATGAGCAGTTCTTC. Protein: CASNPAGHLSYNEQFF.